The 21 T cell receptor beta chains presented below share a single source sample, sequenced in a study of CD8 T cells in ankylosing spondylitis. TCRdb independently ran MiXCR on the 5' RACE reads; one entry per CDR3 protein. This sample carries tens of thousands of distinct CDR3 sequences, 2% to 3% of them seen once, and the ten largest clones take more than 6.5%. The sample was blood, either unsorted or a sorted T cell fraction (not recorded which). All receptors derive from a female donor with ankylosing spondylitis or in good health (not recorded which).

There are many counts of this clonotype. CDR3 sequence (DNA): TGTGCCAGCAGCGCAACCAGACAGGGGGGCTCTGGGGCCAACGTCCTGACTTTC. Translation gives CASSATRQGGSGANVLTF. The chain couples TRBV9 to TRBJ2-6, with 9 nucleotides matching TRBD1. Germline V gene data show CDR1 as SGDLS and CDR2 as YYNGEE. This CDR3 has 18 amino acids. The ends lost 3 bases at V and 0 bases at J; junction bases unmatched: 7.

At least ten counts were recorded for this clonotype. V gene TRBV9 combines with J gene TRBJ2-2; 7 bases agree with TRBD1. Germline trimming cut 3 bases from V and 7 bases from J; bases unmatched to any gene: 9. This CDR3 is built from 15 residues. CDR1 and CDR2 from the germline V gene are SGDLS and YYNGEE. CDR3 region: CASSADRAHGGELFF. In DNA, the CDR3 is TGTGCCAGCAGCGCCGACAGGGCCCATGGCGGGGAGCTGTTTTTT.

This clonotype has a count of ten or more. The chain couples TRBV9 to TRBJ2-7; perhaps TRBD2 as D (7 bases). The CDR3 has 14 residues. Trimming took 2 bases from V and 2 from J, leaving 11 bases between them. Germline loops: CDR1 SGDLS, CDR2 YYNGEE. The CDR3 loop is CASSVRGGAYEQYF. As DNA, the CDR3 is TGTGCCAGCAGCGTGAGGGGGGGTGCCTACGAGCAGTACTTC.

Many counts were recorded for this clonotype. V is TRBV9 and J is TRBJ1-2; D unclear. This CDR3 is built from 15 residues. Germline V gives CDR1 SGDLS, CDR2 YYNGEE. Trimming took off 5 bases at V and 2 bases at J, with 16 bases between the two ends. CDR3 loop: CASRWIDEPNYGYTF. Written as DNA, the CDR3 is TGTGCCAGCAGATGGATCGATGAGCCAAACTATGGCTACACCTTC.

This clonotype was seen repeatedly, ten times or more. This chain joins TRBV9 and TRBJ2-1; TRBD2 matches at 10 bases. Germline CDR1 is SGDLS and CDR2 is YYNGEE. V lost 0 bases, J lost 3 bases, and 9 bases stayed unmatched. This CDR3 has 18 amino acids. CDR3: CASSVGSGGSKHYNEQFF. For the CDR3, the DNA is TGTGCCAGCAGCGTAGGTAGCGGGGGGTCAAAGCACTACAATGAGCAGTTCTTC.

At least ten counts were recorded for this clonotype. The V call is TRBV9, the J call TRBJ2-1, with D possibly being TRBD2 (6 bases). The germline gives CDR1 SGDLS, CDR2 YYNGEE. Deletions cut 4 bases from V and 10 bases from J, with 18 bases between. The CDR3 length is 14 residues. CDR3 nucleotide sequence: TGTGCCAGCAGCCCCCCGACCCAGGGAGGAGAGCAGTTCTTC. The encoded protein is CASSPPTQGGEQFF.

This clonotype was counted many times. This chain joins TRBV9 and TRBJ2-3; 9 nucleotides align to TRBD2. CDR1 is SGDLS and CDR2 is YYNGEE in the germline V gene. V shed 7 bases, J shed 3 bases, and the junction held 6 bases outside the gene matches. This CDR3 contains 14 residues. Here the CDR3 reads CASSWREGTDTQYF. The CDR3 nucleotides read TGTGCCAGCTCCTGGCGGGAGGGAACAGATACGCAGTATTTT.

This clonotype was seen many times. In DNA, the CDR3 is TGTGCCAGCAGCTTACTAGCGGGGCCGAGCACCGGGGAGCTGTTTTTT. It codes for CASSLLAGPSTGELFF. J is TRBJ2-2 and V is TRBV9, with 10 bases that match TRBD2. Germline V gene data show CDR1 as SGDLS and CDR2 as YYNGEE. This CDR3 contains 16 residues. With V trimmed by 4 bases and J by 4 bases, 7 bases remained unmatched.

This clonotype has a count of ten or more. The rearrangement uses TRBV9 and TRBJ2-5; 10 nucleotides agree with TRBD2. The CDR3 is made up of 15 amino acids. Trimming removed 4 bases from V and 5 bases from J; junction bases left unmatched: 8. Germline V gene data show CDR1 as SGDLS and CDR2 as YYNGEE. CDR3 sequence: CASSPASGSWETQYF. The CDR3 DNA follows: TGTGCCAGCAGCCCCGCTAGCGGGAGTTGGGAGACCCAGTACTTC.

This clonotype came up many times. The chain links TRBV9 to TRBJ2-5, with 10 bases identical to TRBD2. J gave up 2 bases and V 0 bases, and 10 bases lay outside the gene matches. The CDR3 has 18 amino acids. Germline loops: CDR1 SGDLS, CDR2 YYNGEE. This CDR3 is CASSVAPSGGPFQETQYF. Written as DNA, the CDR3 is TGTGCCAGCAGCGTAGCGCCTAGCGGGGGCCCCTTTCAAGAGACCCAGTACTTC.

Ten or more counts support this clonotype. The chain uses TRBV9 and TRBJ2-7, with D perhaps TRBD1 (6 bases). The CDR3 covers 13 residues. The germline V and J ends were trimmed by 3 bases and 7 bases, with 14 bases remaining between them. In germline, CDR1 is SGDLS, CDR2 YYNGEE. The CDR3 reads CASSALQGGEQYF. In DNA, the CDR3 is TGTGCCAGCAGCGCCCTACAAGGGGGAGAGCAGTACTTC.

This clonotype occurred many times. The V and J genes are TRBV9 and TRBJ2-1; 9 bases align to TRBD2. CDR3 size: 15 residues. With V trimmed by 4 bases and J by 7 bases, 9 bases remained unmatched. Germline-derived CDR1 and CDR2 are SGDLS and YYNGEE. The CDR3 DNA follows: TGTGCCAGCAGCACCGCTAGCGGGATAGGGAATGAGCAGTTCTTC. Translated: CASSTASGIGNEQFF.

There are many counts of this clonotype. The CDR3 DNA reads as TGTGCCAGCAGTCGTACAGGGGTGTCTGGCTACACCTTC. Residues: CASSRTGVSGYTF. This chain connects TRBV9 to TRBJ1-2; 7 bases line up with TRBD1. Germline trimming cut 5 bases from V and 7 bases from J; bases unmatched to any gene: 8. Germline V gene lookup returns CDR1 SGDLS and CDR2 YYNGEE. The CDR3 consists of 13 residues. Drawing the rest from reference TRBV9 and TRBJ1-2, the complete variable domain is DSGVTQTPKHLITATGQRVTLRCSPRSGDLSVYWYQQSLDQGLQFLIQYYNGEERAKGNILERFSAQQFPDLHSELNLSSLELGDSALYFCASSRTGVSGYTFGSGTRLTVV.

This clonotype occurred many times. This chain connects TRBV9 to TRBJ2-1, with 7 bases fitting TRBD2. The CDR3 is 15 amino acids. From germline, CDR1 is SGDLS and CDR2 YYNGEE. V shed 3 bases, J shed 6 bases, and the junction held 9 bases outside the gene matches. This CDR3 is CASSEGGVRANEQFF. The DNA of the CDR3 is TGTGCCAGCAGCGAGGGAGGGGTGCGCGCCAATGAGCAGTTCTTC.

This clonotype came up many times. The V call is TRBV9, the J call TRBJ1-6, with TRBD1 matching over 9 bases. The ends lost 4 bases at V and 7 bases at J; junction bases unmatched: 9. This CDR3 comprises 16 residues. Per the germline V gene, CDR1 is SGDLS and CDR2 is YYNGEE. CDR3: CASSTQGALGNSPLHF. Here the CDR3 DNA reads TGTGCCAGCAGCACACAGGGGGCGCTTGGGAATTCACCCCTCCACTTT.

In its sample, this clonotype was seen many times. CDR3 sequence (DNA): TGTGCCAGCAGCGTAGGACTAGCGGGAGTCGGGACCGGGGAGCTGTTTTTT. It yields the protein CASSVGLAGVGTGELFF. V gene TRBV9 combines with J gene TRBJ2-2; the match to TRBD2 covers 12 bases. J lost 5 bases, V lost 0 bases, and 5 bases had no gene match. In germline, CDR1 is SGDLS, CDR2 YYNGEE. There are 17 residues in the CDR3.

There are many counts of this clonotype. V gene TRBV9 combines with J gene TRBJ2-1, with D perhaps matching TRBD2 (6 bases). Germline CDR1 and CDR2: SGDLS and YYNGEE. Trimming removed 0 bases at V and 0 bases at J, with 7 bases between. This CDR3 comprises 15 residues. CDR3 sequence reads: CASSVVGSSYNEQFF. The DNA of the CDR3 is TGTGCCAGCAGCGTAGTCGGGAGCTCCTACAATGAGCAGTTCTTC.

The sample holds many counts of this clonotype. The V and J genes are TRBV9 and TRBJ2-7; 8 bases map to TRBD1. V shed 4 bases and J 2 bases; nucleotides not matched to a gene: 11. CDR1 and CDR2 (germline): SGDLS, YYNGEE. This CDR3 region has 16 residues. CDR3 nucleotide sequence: TGTGCCAGCAGCCCCCGAGGACAGGGCCAAACCTACGAGCAGTACTTC. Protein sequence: CASSPRGQGQTYEQYF.

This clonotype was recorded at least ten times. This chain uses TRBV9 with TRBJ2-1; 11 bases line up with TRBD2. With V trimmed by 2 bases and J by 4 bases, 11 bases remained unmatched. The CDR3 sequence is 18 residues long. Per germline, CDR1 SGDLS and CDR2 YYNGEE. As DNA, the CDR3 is TGTGCCAGCAGCGTTGCCCTAAGTCTAGCGGGGGGTTACAATGAGCAGTTCTTC. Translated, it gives CASSVALSLAGGYNEQFF.

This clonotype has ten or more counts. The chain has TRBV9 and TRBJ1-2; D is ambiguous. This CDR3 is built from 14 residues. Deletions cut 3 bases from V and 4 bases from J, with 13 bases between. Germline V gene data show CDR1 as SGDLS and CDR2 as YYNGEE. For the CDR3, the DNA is TGTGCCAGCAGCGCTGGTGCGGCAATCTATGGCTACACCTTC. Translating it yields CASSAGAAIYGYTF.

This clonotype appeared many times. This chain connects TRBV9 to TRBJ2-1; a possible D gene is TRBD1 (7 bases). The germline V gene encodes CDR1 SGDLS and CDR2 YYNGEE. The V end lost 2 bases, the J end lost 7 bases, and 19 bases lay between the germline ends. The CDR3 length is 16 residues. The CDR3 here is CASSVQGGGIMNEQFF. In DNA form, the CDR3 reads TGTGCCAGCAGCGTTCAAGGGGGCGGGATAATGAATGAGCAGTTCTTC.